This T cell receptor (beta chain) was identified in a study of blood T cell repertoires in COVID-19. Overall study context: The United States, Italy and Spain were the sources of the acute and convalescent COVID-19 samples.

All enrollees were about 18 to 100 years old and from roughly 22 US areas. Two negative PCRs, clearance, or symptom resolution were required of recovered Cohort 3 donors. This CDR3 spans 17 amino acids. Germline lookup yields CDR1 SGHTA and CDR2 FQGNSA. V was clipped by 3 bases and J by 0 bases, with 16 bases between them. Per the original data handling: The authors estimated nucleated cell counts from reference gene primer amplification. The assay was immunoSEQ multiplex PCR, and TCRdb's table has in-frame clones only and misses some. V and J calls and clone size come straight from that table; D and trimming were deduced from the DNA. The repertoire holds 350,000 to 400,000 clones, with roughly nine tenths as singletons.

The source of this sequence is a man between 18 and 35 years old who had recovered from COVID-19. Sequenced material: PBMCs or T cells enriched from blood (not recorded which). V and J are TRBV7-2 and TRBJ2-3; perhaps TRBD2 as D (7 bases). CDR3 nucleotide sequence: TGTGCCAGCAGCTTCAATACGGGGGGCCCCAGCACAGATACGCAGTATTTT. This encodes CASSFNTGGPSTDTQYF.